The 16 T cell receptor beta chains below were found in one sample sequenced in a study of circulating and synovial CD4+ cells in juvenile arthritis. The method was immunoSEQ multiplex PCR; TCRdb's version includes in-frame clones alone and lacks a portion of them. Seen here are about 34,000 clones, around 95% observed once, and the top ten hold 0.15% to 0.2%. Sample: CD4+ T cells from blood. These receptors were taken from a human donor with juvenile idiopathic arthritis.

This rearrangement joins TRBV5-6 to TRBJ2-7, with D tentatively TRBD2 (6 bases). The CDR3 totals 15 residues. Trimming removed 4 bases at V and 7 bases at J, with 21 bases between. Germline V lookup: CDR1 SGHDT, CDR2 YYEEEE. CDR3 DNA sequence: TGTGCCAGCAGCGCGGCGGGTGGGAGGTTCGGGGAGCAGTACTTC. Its protein is CASSAAGGRFGEQYF.

This clone was counted only a few times. The chain combines TRBV19 with TRBJ2-2; 9 bases fit TRBD1. Germline V gene sequence: CDR1 LNHDA, CDR2 SQIVND (reference sequence). The CDR3 sequence is 15 residues long. Unmatched junction bases numbered 3, after V lost 3 bases and J lost 4 bases. The DNA of the CDR3 is TGTGCCAGTAGTATGGACAGGGGCCTCACCGGGGAGCTGTTTTTT. This sequence encodes CASSMDRGLTGELFF. Drawing the rest from reference TRBV19 and TRBJ2-2, the complete variable domain is DGGITQSPKYLFRKEGQNVTLSCEQNLNHDAMYWYRQDPGQGLRLIYYSQIVNDFQKGDIAEGYSVSREKKESFPLTVTSAQKNPTAFYLCASSMDRGLTGELFFGEGSRLTVL.

The chain couples TRBV30 to TRBJ2-1; 9 bases are shared with TRBD2. Losses at the gene ends were 4 bases for V and 3 bases for J; bases not matched to a gene: 1. Looked up from germline, CDR1 is GTSNPN and CDR2 is SVGIG (reference sequence). This CDR3 has 13 amino acids. DNA for the CDR3: TGTGCCTGGACTAGCGGGGTCTACAATGAGCAGTTCTTC. Its protein is CAWTSGVYNEQFF.

V and J are TRBV5-6 and TRBJ2-2; 9 nucleotides agree with TRBD1. The CDR3 is 18 amino acids. The V and J ends lost 3 bases and 0 bases, in that order; junction bases with no gene match: 9. In germline, CDR1 is SGHDT, CDR2 YYEEEE. The CDR3 protein is CASSSLTTGGPNTGELFF. As DNA, the CDR3 is TGTGCCAGCAGCTCATTAACTACAGGGGGCCCGAACACCGGGGAGCTGTTTTTT.

The chain joins TRBV19 to TRBJ2-3; a possible D gene is TRBD1 (6 bases). This CDR3 has 14 amino acids. Trimming left V 2 bases short and J 5 bases short, with 11 bases between. Germline CDR1 LNHDA, CDR2 SQIVND (reference sequence). CDR3 in amino acids: CASSIRAGEDTQYF. The CDR3, as DNA: TGTGCCAGTAGTATAAGGGCAGGGGAAGATACGCAGTATTTT.

This clone was seen once. The chain carries TRBV28 and TRBJ2-1; 7 bases map to TRBD2. The CDR3 spans 16 residues. CDR1 is MDHEN, CDR2 SYDVKM, per germline. J was trimmed by 6 bases and V by 4 bases; bases with no gene match: 12. The chain's CDR3 is CASSWNWAGRGNEQFF. The CDR3 bases are TGTGCCAGCAGTTGGAATTGGGCGGGGAGGGGCAATGAGCAGTTCTTC.

The chain links TRBV28 to TRBJ1-2; the match to TRBD1 covers 7 bases. V lost 6 bases, J lost 5 bases, and 9 bases stayed unmatched. The CDR3 covers 14 residues. Germline loops: CDR1 MDHEN, CDR2 SYDVKM. For the CDR3, the DNA is TGTGCCAGCAGCCCGTCGGACAGGCTTTATGGCTACACCTTC. Translation: CASSPSDRLYGYTF.

The V gene is TRBV5-1, the J gene TRBJ2-1, with 9 nucleotides matching TRBD1. CDR1 is SGHRS and CDR2 is YFSETQ in the germline V gene. The CDR3 is 16 amino acids. Trimming at V came to 3 bases and at J to 10 bases, leaving 14 bases not matched to a gene. CDR3 in DNA: TGCGCCAGCAGCTCCCTAGGGGGACAGGGCCTAGGCGAGCAGTTCTTC. Translating it yields CASSSLGGQGLGEQFF.

V gene TRBV4-3 combines with J gene TRBJ2-3; D gene unclear. The germline V gene has CDR1 LGHNA and CDR2 YSLEER. The CDR3 totals 14 residues. V lost 2 bases and J 2 bases, leaving 8 bases between the germline ends. The CDR3 loop reads CASSQFGPTDTQYF. The CDR3 DNA follows: TGCGCCAGCAGCCAATTTGGCCCCACAGATACGCAGTATTTT.

The chain links TRBV27 to TRBJ2-3; D might be TRBD1 (7 bases). This CDR3 contains 20 residues. Deletions cut 1 base from V and 0 bases from J, with 23 bases between. In germline, CDR1 is MNHEY, CDR2 SMNVEV (reference sequence). CDR3 bases: TGTGCCAGCAGTTTATTTCCCAGGGGGAGGCCCACCCATAGCACAGATACGCAGTATTTT. Translated: CASSLFPRGRPTHSTDTQYF.

V is TRBV7-2 and J is TRBJ2-1; 12 bases are shared with TRBD1. The germline V gene has CDR1 SGHTA and CDR2 FQGNSA. Germline trimming cut 0 bases from V and 9 bases from J; bases unmatched to any gene: 9. The CDR3 length is 17 residues. The CDR3 protein is CASSLAGDRGRVGEQFF. Here the CDR3 DNA reads TGTGCCAGCAGCTTAGCGGGGGACAGGGGGCGCGTTGGTGAGCAGTTCTTC.

This clone was recorded only once. V usage is TRBV29-1 and J usage is TRBJ2-5; a weak D match, TRBD2 (5 bases). In germline, CDR1 is SQVTM, CDR2 ANQGSEA. CDR3 size: 12 residues. Trimming removed 4 bases from V and 1 base from J, with 7 bases in between. The CDR3 is CSVVGIQETQYF. As DNA, the CDR3 is TGCAGCGTTGTCGGGATCCAAGAGACCCAGTACTTC.

V and J are TRBV10-3 and TRBJ2-3; tentatively, D is TRBD2 (6 bases). The CDR3 sequence is 13 residues long. Germline V gene data show CDR1 as ENHRY and CDR2 as SYGVKD. Trimming took off 3 bases at V and 15 bases at J, with 19 bases between the two ends. The CDR3 coding sequence is TGTGCCATCAGTGAAAAGGAGGGTAGCTATCACTATTTT. The encoded protein is CAISEKEGSYHYF.

This clone was observed once. The gene calls are TRBV4-1 and TRBJ1-1; a weak D match, TRBD1 (5 bases). CDR1 and CDR2 from the germline V gene are MGHRA and YSYEKL. The V and J ends lost 4 bases and 2 bases respectively, with 17 bases between them. The CDR3 consists of 16 residues. DNA of the CDR3: TGCGCCAGCAGCCCTTCCGCGGGACTGTACAACACTGAAGCTTTCTTT. Amino acids: CASSPSAGLYNTEAFF.

Only a few counts were recorded for this clone. The chain carries TRBV18 and TRBJ1-1; D is possibly TRBD1 (5 bases). Germline V gene lookup returns CDR1 KGHSH and CDR2 LQKENI. V lost 3 bases and J 3 bases, leaving 11 bases between the germline ends. The CDR3 loop spans 14 amino acids. CDR3 bases: TGTGCCAGCTCACCCTCTGGCAGGGACACTGAAGCTTTCTTT. This gives the protein CASSPSGRDTEAFF.

This clone was detected only a few times. V is TRBV28 and J is TRBJ1-3; the D gene is possibly TRBD1 (5 bases). Trimming cost V 8 bases and J 3 bases, with 17 bases left between them. Germline CDR1 reads MDHEN; CDR2 reads SYDVKM. The CDR3 has 15 amino acids. The CDR3 reads CASGVPTESGNTIYF. The CDR3, as DNA: TGTGCCAGCGGCGTCCCGACAGAGAGTGGAAACACCATATATTTT.